What follows is one T cell receptor beta chain and its context. The sample belongs to a study of low-dose radiotherapy and immunotherapy resistance in tumors. Background on the study: Cohort 1 was given 0.5 Gy per fraction every 2 weeks, for 6.5 Gy total. Study patients were administered oral aspirin at 300 mg daily for four cycles from cycle 1 day 1.

The V and J ends lost 0 bases and 5 bases respectively, with 11 bases between them. The CDR3 extends over 14 amino acids. Germline lookup yields CDR1 SGDLS and CDR2 YYNGEE. Priming of first-strand cDNA relied on TRAV- and TRBV-specific primers (covering alpha and beta chains). Amplification of TCRs used a constant-region primer and V-primer adapter for around 20 PCR cycles. mRNA isolates were amplified via in vitro transcription. MiXCR was run by TCRdb on the reads, yielding one entry per CDR3 protein. The sample has over 15,000 distinct CDR3 sequences; around 70% are singletons. The source is a human donor with advanced metastatic prostate, ovarian, gallbladder or colorectal cancer (not recorded which). This table probably holds off-target reads from a library built for another chain. The chain has TRBV9 and TRBJ1-2, with D unclear. DNA of the CDR3: TGTGCCAGCAGCGTAGGTGGTGGCCCATATGGCTACACCTTC. Residues: CASSVGGGPYGYTF.